This is a list of T cell receptor beta chains from one sample in a study of radiotherapy plus CTLA-4 blockade in lung cancer. Some clones are missing from TCRdb's copy, which holds only in-frame ones; the method was immunoSEQ multiplex PCR. Of over 100,000 clones listed, 81% were seen once; the top ten hold about 3.3%. Sequenced here: peripheral blood, sampled from a patient treated with radiotherapy plus ipilimumab. The receptors come from a human donor with non-small cell lung cancer that progressed on radiotherapy plus ipilimumab. Some clones in this sample may be carry-over from other donors' samples. Both conserved end residues are part of each CDR3. The D gene is left open where the match is weak. Clone sizes are given selectively: once, few, many, or a class where the clone is expanded.

d_call | j_call | v_call | clone_size | cdr3_aa | cdr3_nt
TRBD1 | TRBJ2-7 | TRBV7-9 | once | CASSLETDRVSYEQYF | TGTGCCAGCAGCTTAGAGACGGACAGGGTTTCTTACGAGCAGTACTTC
- | TRBJ2-3 | TRBV5-4 | - | CASFGRGATDTQYF | TGTGCCAGTTTCGGCCGGGGGGCAACAGATACGCAGTATTTT
- | TRBJ2-2 | TRBV5-1 | - | CASTPWERANTGELFF | TGCGCCAGCACTCCATGGGAGAGGGCGAACACCGGGGAGCTGTTTTTT
- | TRBJ1-2 | TRBV21-1 | - | CASSKEDSNYGYTF | TGTGCCAGCAGCAAAGAAGACAGTAACTATGGCTACACCTTC
- | TRBJ1-6 | TRBV4-3 | once | CASSQGIGDSNNSPLHF | TGCGCCAGCAGCCAAGGAATAGGGGACTCTAATAATTCACCCCTCCACTTT
- | TRBJ2-7 | TRBV4-3 | - | CASSQKAGYTTQSSYEQYF | TGCGCCAGCAGCCAAAAGGCAGGCTACACCACTCAAAGCTCCTACGAGCAGTACTTC
- | TRBJ2-5 | TRBV4-2 | few | CASSLGVSVGETQYF | TGTGCCAGCAGCCTCGGAGTGTCGGTCGGAGAGACCCAGTACTTC
- | TRBJ1-2 | TRBV5-6 | - | CASSLVPRNYGYTF | TGTGCCAGCAGCTTGGTACCGCGCAACTATGGCTACACCTTC
- | TRBJ2-2 | TRBV7-3 | - | CASSLLGPGTGELFF | TGTGCCAGCAGCTTATTGGGACCAGGGACCGGGGAGCTGTTTTTT
TRBD1 | TRBJ2-3 | TRBV2 | - | CASRVGTGFSDTQYF | TGTGCCAGCAGGGTGGGGACAGGGTTTTCAGATACGCAGTATTTT
TRBD2 | TRBJ2-7 | TRBV5-1 | few | CASSRLAGGSNYEQYF | TGCGCCAGCAGCAGACTAGCGGGGGGGTCTAACTACGAGCAGTACTTC
- | TRBJ2-1 | TRBV7-9 | - | CASSLVAGPHSYNEQFF | TGTGCCAGCAGCTTAGTGGCAGGCCCCCACTCCTACAATGAGCAGTTCTTC
TRBD2 | TRBJ2-2 | TRBV7-7 | - | CASSLRGGGADGELFF | TGTGCTAGCAGCCTCCGAGGCGGGGGGGCGGACGGGGAGCTGTTTTTT
- | TRBJ1-5 | TRBV5-1 | - | CASSLGPNQPQHF | TGCGCCAGCAGCTTGGGCCCAAATCAGCCCCAGCATTTT
- | TRBJ2-3 | TRBV7-8 | - | CASSSWTEGTDTQYF | TGTGCCAGCAGCTCCTGGACAGAGGGCACAGATACGCAGTATTTT
TRBD1 | TRBJ2-1 | TRBV7-3 | - | CASSKTGSPYNEQFF | TGTGCCAGCAGCAAGACAGGGTCCCCCTACAATGAGCAGTTCTTC
- | TRBJ2-7 | TRBV5-4 | - | CASSGGVSYEQYF | TGTGCCAGCAGTGGCGGGGTAAGCTACGAGCAGTACTTC
- | TRBJ2-5 | TRBV11-2 | - | CASSYVIGETQYF | TGTGCCAGCAGCTACGTAATCGGAGAGACCCAGTACTTC
TRBD1 | TRBJ2-6 | TRBV5-1 | - | CASTLDRLAGANVLTF | TGCGCCAGCACCCTGGACAGGTTGGCTGGGGCCAACGTCCTGACTTTC
- | TRBJ2-4 | TRBV4-1 | - | CASSQAEAGASGNIQYF | TGCGCCAGCAGCCAAGCGGAGGCGGGGGCTAGCGGAAACATTCAGTACTTC
- | TRBJ2-1 | TRBV19 | - | CASSIDSGGTGRGPYNEQFF | TGTGCCAGTAGTATAGATAGTGGTGGGACGGGACGGGGCCCCTACAATGAGCAGTTCTTC
- | TRBJ2-2 | TRBV6-6 | - | CASHIQGTGELFF | TGTGCCAGCCACATACAGGGTACCGGGGAGCTGTTTTTT
- | TRBJ1-1 | TRBV5-4 | - | CAGHSGRTRSSTEAFF | TGTGCCGGCCACAGTGGGAGGACTAGGAGTAGCACTGAAGCTTTCTTT
- | TRBJ1-2 | TRBV19 | - | CASSMAGFNYGYTF | TGTGCCAGTAGTATGGCAGGGTTTAACTATGGCTACACCTTC
- | TRBJ2-3 | TRBV2 | - | CASRDAGTSTDTQYF | TGTGCCAGCAGGGATGCTGGAACCAGCACAGATACGCAGTATTTT
- | TRBJ1-3 | TRBV30 | - | CAWGVGFYSGNTIYF | TGTGCCTGGGGCGTTGGTTTTTACTCTGGAAACACCATATATTTT
- | TRBJ1-1 | TRBV6-5 | - | CAVQGPVEDTEAFF | TGTGCCGTTCAGGGACCCGTGGAGGACACTGAAGCTTTCTTT
- | TRBJ1-2 | TRBV5-1 | once | CASSLAAGIYGYTF | TGCGCCAGCAGCTTGGCGGCAGGCATCTATGGCTACACCTTC
TRBD2 | TRBJ2-1 | TRBV7-2 | - | CASSWFSLAVNNEQFF | TGTGCCAGCAGCTGGTTCTCACTAGCGGTAAACAATGAGCAGTTCTTC
TRBD2 | TRBJ2-1 | TRBV5-1 | once | CASSPGSGGLNEQFF | TGCGCCAGCAGCCCGGGTAGCGGGGGGCTCAATGAGCAGTTCTTC
- | TRBJ1-2 | TRBV4-2 | - | CASSQPSTLANYGYTF | TGTGCCAGCAGCCAACCCTCGACACTGGCTAACTATGGCTACACCTTC
- | TRBJ2-3 | TRBV20-1 | few | CSAGRTDTQYF | TGCAGTGCGGGCCGCACAGATACGCAGTATTTT
- | TRBJ1-1 | TRBV19 | - | CASSIQAGTEAFF | TGTGCCAGTAGTATCCAGGCGGGCACTGAAGCTTTCTTT
TRBD2 | TRBJ2-1 | TRBV13 | - | CASSSGTSYDNEQFF | TGTGCCAGCAGCTCCGGGACTAGCTATGACAATGAGCAGTTCTTC
- | TRBJ1-6 | TRBV2 | - | CASSDARSYNSPLHF | TGTGCCAGCAGTGACGCCCGGTCCTATAATTCACCCCTCCACTTT
- | TRBJ1-3 | TRBV18 | - | CASSPPQGGNTIYF | TGTGCCAGCTCACCACCCCAGGGCGGAAACACCATATATTTT
TRBD1 | TRBJ2-1 | TRBV7-2 | - | CASSRDRENEQFF | TGTGCCAGCAGCCGCGACAGGGAGAATGAGCAGTTCTTC
- | TRBJ1-5 | TRBV6-6 | - | CASSLSNQPQHF | TGTGCCAGCAGCCTGAGCAATCAGCCCCAGCATTTT
- | TRBJ1-2 | TRBV18 | once | CASSPGGQKNYGYTF | TGTGCCAGCTCACCGGGAGGACAAAAGAACTATGGCTACACCTTC
TRBD2 | TRBJ2-7 | TRBV10-3 | once | CAILSSGGHEQYF | TGTGCCATCCTTTCGAGCGGGGGTCACGAGCAGTACTTC
TRBD1 | TRBJ2-5 | TRBV11-2 | few | CASSFRDRPETQYF | TGTGCCAGCAGCTTTAGGGACAGACCAGAGACCCAGTACTTC
- | TRBJ2-5 | TRBV13 | - | CASSFRDKQETQYF | TGTGCCAGCAGCTTCCGGGACAAACAAGAGACCCAGTACTTC
- | TRBJ1-2 | TRBV18 | - | CASSPGIRGGYTF | TGTGCCAGCTCACCGGGGATTCGAGGTGGCTACACCTTC
TRBD1 | TRBJ2-1 | TRBV29-1 | - | CSVELGAGGLDEQFF | TGCAGCGTTGAATTAGGAGCAGGGGGCCTGGATGAGCAGTTCTTC
TRBD1 | TRBJ1-1 | TRBV6-5 | few | CASSKQGMNTEAFF | TGTGCCAGCAGTAAACAGGGGATGAACACTGAAGCTTTCTTT
TRBD2 | TRBJ2-1 | TRBV11-3 | - | CASSPRAGRGDEQFF | TGTGCCAGCAGCCCGAGGGCAGGGAGGGGCGATGAGCAGTTCTTC
TRBD1 | TRBJ2-7 | TRBV5-1 | - | CASSPGTGQAEQYF | TGCGCCAGCAGCCCTGGGACAGGACAGGCCGAGCAGTACTTC